The 25 T cell receptor beta chains in this list originate from one sample, sequenced in a study of cytomegalovirus exposure and HLA in healthy donors. Primers: 60 Vbeta forward and 13 Jbeta reverse. TCRdb's copy holds only in-frame clones and misses some; the assay was immunoSEQ multiplex PCR. The sample includes 150,000 to 200,000 clones, 60% to 85% seen only once; the top ten take roughly 2%. Source material: PBMCs. The source of these receptors is a man over 45 in good health and CMV-seropositive.

V usage is TRBV7-8 and J usage is TRBJ2-3; 7 nucleotides line up with TRBD1. CDR1 and CDR2 from the germline V gene are SGHVS and FQNEAQ. V was pared by 7 bases and J by 2 bases, with 12 bases of the junction left unmatched. This CDR3 contains 16 residues. CDR3 residues: CASNRILRGHTDTQYF. In DNA, the CDR3 is TGTGCCAGCAACCGAATTCTTAGGGGGCACACAGATACGCAGTATTTT. Using reference TRBV7-8 and TRBJ2-3 for the parts outside the CDR3, the full variable domain is GAGVSQSPRYKVAKRGQDVALRCDPISGHVSLFWYQQALGQGPEFLTYFQNEAQLDKSGLPSDRFFAERPEGSVSTLKIQRTQQEDSAVYLCASNRILRGHTDTQYFGPGTRLTVL.

The J gene is TRBJ2-7, the V gene TRBV5-4; D is perhaps TRBD1 (6 bases). V shed 4 bases and J shed 6 bases, with 23 bases lying between them. Germline V gives CDR1 SGHNT, CDR2 YYREEE (reference sequence). The CDR3 runs 16 residues. This CDR3 is CASSTRDRLTPFEQYF. CDR3 bases: TGTGCCAGCAGCACTAGAGACAGGTTAACTCCCTTCGAGCAGTACTTC.

V is TRBV5-1 and J is TRBJ2-5, with 9 bases fitting TRBD2. Germline-derived CDR1 and CDR2 are SGHRS and YFSETQ. With V trimmed by 4 bases and J by 3 bases, 10 bases remained unmatched. The CDR3 contains 16 residues. The CDR3 region is CASSLLARGGEETQYF. CDR3 nucleotides: TGCGCCAGCAGCCTACTAGCGCGGGGGGGAGAAGAGACCCAGTACTTC.

The V call is TRBV19, the J call TRBJ1-5; 7 nucleotides match TRBD1. V lost 3 bases and J lost 5; bases outside the gene matches: 4. The CDR3 extends over 14 amino acids. Per germline, CDR1 LNHDA and CDR2 SQIVND (reference sequence). The CDR3 DNA reads TGTGCCAGTAGTATTTGGACAGGTGATCAGCCCCAGCATTTT. Protein: CASSIWTGDQPQHF.

The chain uses TRBV27 and TRBJ2-1; 7 positions agree with TRBD2. Germline CDR1 and CDR2: MNHEY and SMNVEV (reference sequence). The CDR3 is made up of 14 amino acids. Unmatched junction bases numbered 5, after V lost 4 bases and J lost 5 bases. CDR3 protein: CASSSPGGNNEQFF. The CDR3 coding sequence is TGTGCCAGCAGTTCTCCCGGGGGGAACAATGAGCAGTTCTTC.

The chain carries TRBV10-2 and TRBJ2-3, with TRBD1 identical over 7 bases. The germline V gene has CDR1 WSHSY and CDR2 SAAADI. This CDR3 is 19 amino acids long. Losses at the gene ends were 0 bases for V and 1 base for J; bases not matched to a gene: 13. The CDR3 DNA sequence: TGCGCCAGCAGTGAGTCGAACAGGGGTGGGGTGTACGGCACAGATACGCAGTATTTT. It specifies CASSESNRGGVYGTDTQYF.

Worth noting for this clone: One end of the junction is discordant with germline, which a read error may explain. The gene calls are TRBV9 and TRBJ2-7, with 9 bases aligning to TRBD1. This CDR3 contains 13 residues. Germline V lookup: CDR1 SGDLS, CDR2 YYNGEE. The CDR3 reads CATSRDRASEQYF. The CDR3 DNA sequence: TGTGCCACCAGCCGGGACAGGGCTTCCGAGCAGTACTTC.

The rearrangement uses TRBV4-3 and TRBJ2-3; a possible D gene is TRBD1 (7 bases). V lost 3 bases, J lost 6 bases, and 13 bases lay in between. Per the germline V gene, CDR1 is LGHNA and CDR2 is YSLEER. The CDR3 length is 14 residues. The chain's CDR3 is CASSQAGGKDTQYF. The CDR3 DNA follows: TGCGCCAGCAGCCAGGCAGGGGGGAAGGATACGCAGTATTTT.

The chain combines TRBV5-1 with TRBJ2-3; 11 bases line up with TRBD2. The CDR3 has 16 amino acids. Per the germline V gene, CDR1 is SGHRS and CDR2 is YFSETQ. V lost 1 base, J lost 3 bases, and 4 bases stayed unmatched. CDR3 protein: CASSLTSGGTTDTQYF. Written as DNA, the CDR3 is TGCGCCAGCAGCTTGACTAGCGGGGGAACGACAGATACGCAGTATTTT.

The CDR3 reads CASGTGPNYGYTF. The CDR3 nucleotides read TGTGCCTCCGGGACAGGACCTAACTATGGCTACACCTTC. The genes are TRBV28 and TRBJ1-2, with 8 bases fitting TRBD1. The trim removed 11 bases at V and 0 bases at J, leaving 5 bases unmatched. The CDR3 consists of 13 residues. Germline CDR1 MDHEN, CDR2 SYDVKM.

This clone was seen more than once but under ten times. This chain connects TRBV4-3 to TRBJ1-6, with 12 bases that match TRBD1. V trimming: 3 bases; J trimming: 5 bases; junction bases outside the gene matches: 2. This CDR3 comprises 16 residues. Germline V gene lookup returns CDR1 LGHNA and CDR2 YSLEER. The CDR3 sequence is CASSQGTGGHNSPLHF. CDR3 coding DNA: TGCGCCAGCAGCCAGGGGACAGGGGGCCATAATTCACCCCTCCACTTT.

The chain has TRBV6-5 and TRBJ1-5; D might be TRBD1 (6 bases). V lost 6 bases and J lost 6, with 15 bases in between. Germline CDR1 is MNHEY and CDR2 is SVGAGI. The CDR3 totals 14 residues. The chain's CDR3 is CASSTTGSRQPQHF. DNA for the CDR3: TGTGCCAGCAGCACCACAGGGTCTCGTCAGCCCCAGCATTTT.

This clone was seen only a few times. V gene TRBV14 combines with J gene TRBJ1-6, with D unresolved. From germline, CDR1 is SGHDN and CDR2 FVKESK. CDR3 length equals 13 residues. Trimming took 4 bases from V and 5 from J, leaving 6 bases between them. CDR3 sequence: CASSPENNSPLHF. CDR3 nucleotides: TGTGCCAGCAGCCCTGAGAATAATTCACCCCTCCACTTT.

The chain employs TRBV9 and TRBJ1-6; 11 bases line up with TRBD1. The CDR3 has 14 amino acids. The germline CDR1 and CDR2 sequences are SGDLS and YYNGEE. V dropped 3 bases and J dropped 13; count of bases not matched to a gene: 6. CDR3 coding DNA: TGTGCCAGCAGCGCCGGACAGGGGGCCGATCCCCTCCACTTT. Amino acids: CASSAGQGADPLHF.

The sample holds a few counts of this clone. The chain combines TRBV9 with TRBJ2-7; D gene ambiguous. The ends were cut back, 4 bases at V and 1 base at J, with 12 bases in the middle. Germline V gene sequence: CDR1 SGDLS, CDR2 YYNGEE. The CDR3 runs 14 residues. This CDR3 is CASSLRPQSYEQYF. The DNA for the CDR3 is TGTGCCAGCAGCCTTAGACCACAGTCCTACGAGCAGTACTTC. Together with reference TRBV9 and TRBJ2-7, the CDR3 gives the full variable domain: DSGVTQTPKHLITATGQRVTLRCSPRSGDLSVYWYQQSLDQGLQFLIQYYNGEERAKGNILERFSAQQFPDLHSELNLSSLELGDSALYFCASSLRPQSYEQYFGPGTRLTVT.

This clone was observed a handful of times. The V gene is TRBV7-3, the J gene TRBJ1-3; tentatively, D is TRBD1 (5 bases). V was pared by 5 bases and J by 4 bases, with 9 bases between. CDR1 SGHTA and CDR2 FQGTGA come from the germline V gene. The CDR3 loop spans 13 amino acids. This CDR3 is CASSRGEGNTIYF. The CDR3 region has the DNA TGTGCCAGCAGCAGGGGTGAAGGAAACACCATATATTTT.

The chain combines TRBV11-2 with TRBJ1-1; 7 bases fit TRBD1. The CDR3 covers 15 residues. The germline V gene encodes CDR1 SGHAT and CDR2 FQNNGV. V was pared by 5 bases and J by 2 bases, with 8 bases of the junction left unmatched. The CDR3 here is CASSIRQGFNTEAFF. The DNA for the CDR3 is TGTGCCAGCAGCATTAGACAGGGTTTTAACACTGAAGCTTTCTTT. The full variable domain, with the rest looked up from reference TRBV11-2 and TRBJ1-1, is EAGVAQSPRYKIIEKRQSVAFWCNPISGHATLYWYQQILGQGPKLLIQFQNNGVVDDSQLPKDRFSAERLKGVDSTLKIQPAKLEDSAVYLCASSIRQGFNTEAFFGQGTRLTVV.

CDR3 protein: CASGLGRGDQPQHF. The CDR3 DNA sequence: TGTGCTAGTGGTTTGGGGCGGGGGGATCAGCCCCAGCATTTT. The chain combines TRBV12-5 with TRBJ1-5, with TRBD1 as a possible D gene (5 bases). The CDR3 covers 14 residues. The germline V and J ends were trimmed by 1 base and 5 bases, with 9 bases remaining between them. Germline CDR1 reads LGHNT; CDR2 reads FRNRAP.

The V call is TRBV29-1, the J call TRBJ2-5, with 7 bases that match TRBD2. This CDR3 has 12 amino acids. Germline CDR1 SQVTM, CDR2 ANQGSEA. V shed 5 bases and J 5 bases; nucleotides not matched to a gene: 5. Written as DNA, the CDR3 is TGCAGCGTTAGAGCGGGGAGGGAGACCCAGTACTTC. Amino acids: CSVRAGRETQYF.

The chain is built from TRBV9 and TRBJ2-3; 10 bases fit TRBD2. J gave up 3 bases and V 3 bases, and 10 bases lay outside the gene matches. CDR3 size: 17 residues. The germline V gene has CDR1 SGDLS and CDR2 YYNGEE. The CDR3 coding sequence is TGTGCCAGCAGCGATACTATAACTAGCGGGGAGACAGATACGCAGTATTTT. Its protein product is CASSDTITSGETDTQYF.

The chain has TRBV29-1 and TRBJ1-3; 8 bases are shared with TRBD1. The germline V gene has CDR1 SQVTM and CDR2 ANQGSEA. V dropped 6 bases and J dropped 4; count of bases not matched to a gene: 14. The CDR3 totals 16 residues. The CDR3, as DNA: TGCAGCGTGGGGCCCGATCCACAGGGGGTCGGAAACACCATATATTTT. It translates to CSVGPDPQGVGNTIYF.

The chain links TRBV5-5 to TRBJ2-1; 7 bases line up with TRBD1. CDR1 and CDR2 (germline): SGHKS, YYEKEE (reference sequence). Trimming cost V 0 bases and J 0 bases; bases outside gene matches: 6. CDR3 length equals 17 residues. This CDR3 is CASSLVMDRNSYNEQFF. Here the CDR3 DNA reads TGTGCCAGCAGCTTGGTTATGGACAGGAACTCCTACAATGAGCAGTTCTTC.

This clone is a singleton in its sample. CDR3 region: CASSLGGQGLYNEQFF. CDR3 DNA sequence: TGTGCCAGCAGCTTAGGCGGACAGGGGTTATACAATGAGCAGTTCTTC. The V and J genes are TRBV7-6 and TRBJ2-1; TRBD1 aligns across 9 bases. This CDR3 comprises 16 residues. Germline V lookup: CDR1 SGHVS, CDR2 FNYEAQ. The junction had 5 bases not matched to a gene; V was cut back by 1 base and J by 4 bases.

V gene TRBV6-5 combines with J gene TRBJ1-1; 7 bases line up with TRBD1. The J segment lost 1 base and the V segment lost 5 bases, leaving 4 bases of the junction unmatched. The CDR3 runs 14 residues. Germline V gene data show CDR1 as MNHEY and CDR2 as SVGAGI. The CDR3 DNA reads as TGTGCCAGCAGTCCGGACAGGACGAACACTGAAGCTTTCTTT. The encoded protein is CASSPDRTNTEAFF.

The V and J genes are TRBV19 and TRBJ2-7; no clear D. V was cut by 1 base and J by 2 bases, with 6 bases left in between. Germline assignment: CDR1 LNHDA and CDR2 SQIVND (reference sequence). This CDR3 is built from 13 residues. CDR3 sequence reads: CASSIGAPYEQYF. For the CDR3, the DNA is TGTGCCAGTAGTATAGGGGCCCCCTACGAGCAGTACTTC.